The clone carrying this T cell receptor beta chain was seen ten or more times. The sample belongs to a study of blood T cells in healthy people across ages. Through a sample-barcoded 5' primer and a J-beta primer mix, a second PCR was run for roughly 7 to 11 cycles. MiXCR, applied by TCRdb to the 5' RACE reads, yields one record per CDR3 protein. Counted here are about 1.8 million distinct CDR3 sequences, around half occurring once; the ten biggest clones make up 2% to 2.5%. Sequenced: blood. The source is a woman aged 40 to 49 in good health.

The CDR3 spells CASRAGDTQYF. The CDR3 DNA reads TGTGCCAGCAGAGCCGGGGATACGCAGTATTTT. The rearrangement links TRBV7-2 to TRBJ2-3; no reliable D call. Germline CDR1 and CDR2: SGHTA and FQGNSA. There are 11 residues in the CDR3. V lost 6 bases to trimming and J lost 6 bases, with 7 bases between them.